The clone carrying this T cell receptor (beta chain) was seen at least ten times. Trimming took 3 bases from V and 1 from J, leaving 6 bases between them. The length of the CDR3 is 13 residues. Germline V gene sequence: CDR1 SEHNR, CDR2 FQNEAQ (reference sequence). TCRdb reprocessed the PCR reads using MiXCR. Of roughly 98,000 clones in the sample, under 15% were seen once. This sample is drawn from a study of metastatic and nonmetastatic thyroid tumors. Before thyroid surgery, none of the patients had received any treatment. This TCR derives from a female donor with papillary thyroid cancer or a benign thyroid nodule (not recorded which). Some clones in this sample may be carry-over from other donors' samples. The sample comprised blood. The chain couples TRBV7-9 to TRBJ1-1, with a weak D call TRBD1 (5 bases). In DNA, the CDR3 is TGTGCCAGCAGCTTGGGACGGAACACTGAAGCTTTCTTT. Protein: CASSLGRNTEAFF.